This T cell receptor beta chain was recovered during a study of blood T cells in healthy people across ages. Study results and caveats: Naive T cell percentage strongly correlated with TCR beta diversity.

This clonotype was counted between two and nine times. Its antigen remains unidentified. V shed 6 bases and J 5 bases; nucleotides not matched to a gene: 15. CDR3 length: 15 residues. CDR1 DFQATT and CDR2 SNEGSKA come from the germline V gene (reference sequence). The authors ran a second PCR of about 6 to 11 cycles using a sample-barcoded 5' primer and a J-beta primer mix. TCRdb analysed the 5' RACE reads with MiXCR anew, one entry per CDR3 protein. The profile covers about 1.6 million distinct CDR3 sequences, with about 35% appearing a single time and roughly 12% taken by the ten largest. The genes are TRBV20-1 and TRBJ1-1; 7 nucleotides match TRBD1. The receptor was isolated from a woman in her 30s in good health. Specimen: blood. CDR3 DNA sequence: TGCAGTGCCCCCAAACGGACAGGCCCTATGACTGAAGCTTTCTTT. Amino acid sequence: CSAPKRTGPMTEAFF.